This T cell receptor (beta chain) is from a study of beta chain features in type 1 diabetes. This clone was detected only a few times. The whole isolated RNA underwent reverse transcription, so sequencing captured expressed TCRB transcripts. Sequenced by immunoSEQ multiplex PCR; TCRdb stores in-frame clones only, minus some. This table holds around 330,000 clones, approximately 11% found once. Material: naive CD4+ T cells from blood. This sequence was found in a young woman in good health.

CDR3 nucleotide sequence: TGTGCCAGCAGCTCTCCTAGCGGGAGGTCCGGCGGGGAGCTGTTTTTT. This gives the protein CASSSPSGRSGGELFF. The chain is built from TRBV11-2 and TRBJ2-2; 11 bases align to TRBD2. CDR1 is SGHAT, CDR2 FQNNGV, per germline. The CDR3 totals 16 residues. The trim removed 4 bases at V and 7 bases at J, leaving 8 bases unmatched.